This TCR beta chain was sequenced in a study of graft-versus-host responses after intestinal transplantation. Study overall: Multivisceral, liver-intestinal, or isolated intestinal transplants were performed in recipients. After anti-thymocyte globulin induction, recipients took tacrolimus and steroids for around three years.

This clone was counted between two and nine times. The CDR3 covers 15 residues. In germline, CDR1 is SEHNR, CDR2 FQNEAQ (reference sequence). V lost 4 bases to trimming and J lost 5 bases, with 18 bases between them. The table came from immunoSEQ multiplex PCR; TCRdb's copy has only in-frame clones and leaves some out. Of roughly 13,000 clones in the sample, 30% are singletons; the top ten hold over 2.5%. The study's findings and limits: HvG clone declines early post-transplant were associated with peak circulating GvH levels. Analysis identified GvH clones in recipient marrow, with some appearing first in ileum or blood.

About 200,000 CFSE-labeled responder cells were plated with about 200,000 irradiated, violet-dye-labeled stimulator cells. Sequencing was performed on alloreactive CD8+ T cells from a mixed lymphocyte reaction culture, taken before intestinal transplant. Noted subset: CFSE-low proliferating T cells sorted from approximately 6-day pre-transplant mixed lymphocyte reaction (GvH or HvG direction). V and J are TRBV7-9 and TRBJ2-7; TRBD1 or TRBD2 may be the D gene (5 bases each). The receptor's source is a human patient who received an intestinal transplant. CDR3 amino acids: CASSSSRSRGNEQYF. For the CDR3, the DNA is TGTGCCAGCAGCTCTAGCCGCTCTAGGGGAAACGAGCAGTACTTC.